This TCR beta chain was documented in a study of long-term antiretroviral therapy in people with HIV. This was the immunoSEQ v3.0 assay at survey level. Assay: immunoSEQ multiplex PCR; the TCRdb copy retains only in-frame clones and omits some. The repertoire holds tens of thousands of clones, 94% seen once, with about 2.6% in the top ten. The trim removed 3 bases at V and 2 bases at J, leaving 1 base unmatched. This CDR3 region has 14 residues. The germline V gene encodes CDR1 GTSNPN and CDR2 SVGIG (reference sequence). The sequence was collected from a man in his fifties with HIV. The rearrangement uses TRBV30 and TRBJ2-6, with 7 positions matching TRBD2. Sequences were derived from unsorted PBMCs, sampled 7.4 years after starting antiretroviral therapy. The CDR3, as DNA: TGTGCCTGGAGGGGGGGGGCTGGGGCCAACGTCCTGACTTTC. Amino acids: CAWRGGAGANVLTF.